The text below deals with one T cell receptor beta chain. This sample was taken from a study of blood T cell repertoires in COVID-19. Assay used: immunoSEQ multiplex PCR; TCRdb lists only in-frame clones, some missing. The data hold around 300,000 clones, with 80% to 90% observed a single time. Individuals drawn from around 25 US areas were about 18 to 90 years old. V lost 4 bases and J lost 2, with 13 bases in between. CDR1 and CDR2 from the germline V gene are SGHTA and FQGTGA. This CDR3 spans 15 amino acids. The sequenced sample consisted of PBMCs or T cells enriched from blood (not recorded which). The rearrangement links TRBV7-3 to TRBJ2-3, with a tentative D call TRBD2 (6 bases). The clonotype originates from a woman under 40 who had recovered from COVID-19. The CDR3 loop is CASSSSGLYTDTQYF. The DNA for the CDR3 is TGTGCCAGCAGCTCATCGGGACTCTACACAGATACGCAGTATTTT.